Below, 20 T cell receptor beta chains from the same sample are listed, as sequenced in a study of cytomegalovirus exposure and HLA in healthy donors (dated by TCRdb to 2017 to 2019). The library was produced with the immunoSEQ multiplex PCR assay. A mixture of 60 forward primers for TCR Vbeta segments and 13 reverse primers for TCR Jbeta segments was used in the multiplex PCR. Entries here come from immuneACCESS through TCRdb and include only in-frame sequences with V and J called. Some clones fail to appear in such tables; in the studies checked, an unresolved V gene covers under half of the shortfall, and the cause of the remainder is unknown. Across this sample there are about 170,000 clones, with roughly 80% seen only once. Jointly, the top ten make up about 2.1% of the sample. Material: PBMCs. The receptors originated from a female donor in good health and CMV-seronegative.

The genes are TRBV18 and TRBJ2-7, with TRBD2 identical over 8 bases. V was clipped by 3 bases and J by 3 bases; unmatched bases: 4. CDR1 is KGHSH and CDR2 is LQKENI in the germline V gene. The CDR3 contains 14 residues. The CDR3 reads CASSPGGGSYEQYF. The CDR3 nucleotides read TGTGCCAGCTCACCCGGGGGGGGAAGCTACGAGCAGTACTTC.

This clone was counted between two and nine times. The J gene is TRBJ2-3, the V gene TRBV4-1; 7 nucleotides line up with TRBD2. The V gene end was trimmed by 3 bases and the J gene end by 0 bases; junction bases not matched to a gene: 9. The germline V gene encodes CDR1 MGHRA and CDR2 YSYEKL. CDR3 size: 17 residues. The CDR3: CASSHPRSGVSTDTQYF. The CDR3 DNA reads as TGCGCCAGCAGCCACCCTCGGAGCGGGGTAAGCACAGATACGCAGTATTTT.

The rearrangement links TRBV5-1 to TRBJ2-2; D is uncertain. The CDR3 has 15 residues. Germline assignment: CDR1 SGHRS and CDR2 YFSETQ. The ends were cut back, 0 bases at V and 0 bases at J, with 6 bases in the middle. In DNA form, the CDR3 reads TGCGCCAGCAGCTTGGGACATGCGAACACCGGGGAGCTGTTTTTT. The encoded protein is CASSLGHANTGELFF.

V is TRBV9 and J is TRBJ1-1; D unresolved. CDR1 is SGDLS, CDR2 YYNGEE, per germline. There are 16 residues in the CDR3. V was shortened by 0 bases and J by 0 bases, with 12 bases between the two germline ends. CDR3: CASSVEPGLMNTEAFF. The CDR3 region has the DNA TGTGCCAGCAGCGTAGAGCCAGGCTTAATGAACACTGAAGCTTTCTTT.

The rearrangement links TRBV5-1 to TRBJ2-3, with TRBD1 as a possible D gene (6 bases). Trimming took 4 bases from V and 2 from J, leaving 17 bases between them. In germline, CDR1 is SGHRS, CDR2 YFSETQ. The CDR3 extends over 16 amino acids. The CDR3 region has the DNA TGCGCCAGCAGCCCCCGGACAGCGAGAGACACAGATACGCAGTATTTT. Protein sequence: CASSPRTARDTDTQYF.

The chain links TRBV29-1 to TRBJ1-2, with 10 bases aligning to TRBD1. Per the germline V gene, CDR1 is SQVTM and CDR2 is ANQGSEA. This CDR3 region has 15 residues. Trimming took 0 bases from V and 8 from J; bases not matched to a gene: 9. The CDR3 region is CSVEDMEDRGRGYTF. The CDR3 DNA reads as TGCAGCGTTGAAGATATGGAGGACAGGGGGAGAGGCTACACCTTC.

The chain carries TRBV7-9 and TRBJ1-1; D is possibly TRBD1 (5 bases). Trimming removed 5 bases at V and 10 bases at J, with 14 bases between. The CDR3 sequence is 12 residues long. The germline V gene has CDR1 SEHNR and CDR2 FQNEAQ (reference sequence). The CDR3 DNA reads TGTGCCAGCAGCCGTTTGGAGGGGAGAGCTTTCTTT. It translates to CASSRLEGRAFF.

The rearrangement links TRBV7-9 to TRBJ1-1; 11 bases align to TRBD1. J lost 4 bases, V lost 4 bases, and 14 bases had no gene match. The CDR3 sequence is 18 residues long. Germline loops: CDR1 SEHNR, CDR2 FQNEAQ (reference sequence). The CDR3 sequence: CASSSTASGTGGGTEAFF. The CDR3 region has the DNA TGTGCCAGCAGCTCCACTGCCTCCGGGACAGGGGGGGGCACTGAAGCTTTCTTT.

The chain uses TRBV5-1 and TRBJ1-2; no firm D call. V gave up 3 bases and J gave up 4 bases, with 7 bases separating them. Germline values: CDR1 SGHRS, CDR2 YFSETQ. The CDR3 covers 12 residues. The CDR3 is CASSYGSYGYTF. DNA for the CDR3: TGCGCCAGCAGCTACGGGAGCTATGGCTACACCTTC.

The chain uses TRBV6-5 and TRBJ2-7, with a tentative D call TRBD1 (7 bases). The CDR3 has 15 residues. V gave up 2 bases and J gave up 0 bases, with 11 bases separating them. Germline values: CDR1 MNHEY, CDR2 SVGAGI. The CDR3 is CASSYRGTVSYEQYF. The CDR3 DNA reads as TGTGCCAGCAGTTACCGCGGGACAGTCTCCTACGAGCAGTACTTC.

The gene calls are TRBV4-2 and TRBJ2-7; D possibly corresponds to TRBD1 (7 bases). Germline CDR1 and CDR2: LGHNA and YNFKEQ. Trimming took off 5 bases at V and 5 bases at J, with 16 bases between the two ends. This CDR3 spans 14 amino acids. CDR3 sequence reads: CASSAGQIDHEQYF. CDR3 nucleotides: TGTGCCAGCAGCGCGGGACAGATAGACCACGAGCAGTACTTC.

The chain joins TRBV29-1 to TRBJ1-2; TRBD1 aligns across 11 bases. The junction had 4 bases not matched to a gene; V was cut back by 4 bases and J by 6 bases. The CDR3 contains 13 residues. Germline V gives CDR1 SQVTM, CDR2 ANQGSEA. The CDR3 reads CSVGTGGADGYTF. For the CDR3, the DNA is TGCAGCGTTGGGACAGGGGGCGCGGATGGCTACACCTTC.

This clone was seen a single time. The chain is built from TRBV7-3 and TRBJ2-5; 9 bases fit TRBD1. Germline values: CDR1 SGHTA, CDR2 FQGTGA. The V and J ends lost 5 bases and 5 bases, in that order; junction bases with no gene match: 9. The CDR3 totals 15 residues. The CDR3 reads CASSTGTGKGETQYF. The CDR3 nucleotides read TGTGCCAGCAGCACTGGGACAGGGAAAGGGGAGACCCAGTACTTC.

The table lists this clone with a few counts. For the CDR3, the DNA is TGTGCCAGCACCCTGGCGGGCTACACAGATACGCAGTATTTT. It encodes CASTLAGYTDTQYF. V is TRBV2 and J is TRBJ2-3, with D tentatively TRBD2 (5 bases). The CDR3 loop spans 14 amino acids. Germline values: CDR1 SNHLY, CDR2 FYNNEI. V was cut by 7 bases and J by 2 bases, with 13 bases left in between.

The chain combines TRBV11-2 with TRBJ1-2; possibly TRBD1 for D (5 bases). V lost 4 bases to trimming and J lost 6 bases, with 12 bases between them. The germline gives CDR1 SGHAT, CDR2 FQNNGV. The CDR3 has 13 residues. The CDR3 region has the DNA TGTGCCAGCAGCTCGAATACCAGGGATGGCTACACCTTC. Translation: CASSSNTRDGYTF.

The chain has TRBV2 and TRBJ1-5, with D perhaps TRBD1 (5 bases). V gave up 4 bases and J gave up 2 bases, with 12 bases separating them. This CDR3 comprises 15 residues. Germline V gives CDR1 SNHLY, CDR2 FYNNEI. CDR3 DNA sequence: TGTGCCAGCAGTGCCACCATAGGGGGCAATCAGCCCCAGCATTTT. This gives the protein CASSATIGGNQPQHF.

A single count supports this clone. The gene calls are TRBV5-1 and TRBJ2-1; 11 bases fit TRBD2. CDR1 SGHRS and CDR2 YFSETQ come from the germline V gene. The CDR3 loop spans 16 amino acids. With 4 bases clipped from V and 6 bases from J, the junction kept 9 bases outside the gene matches. DNA of the CDR3: TGCGCCAGCAGCGCCTCCGGGACTAGCGGAATCAATGAGCAGTTCTTC. Protein sequence: CASSASGTSGINEQFF.

For the CDR3, the DNA is TGTGCCAGCAGCGTTCGGGGGGGAGGACCTCAGCCCCAGCATTTT. As protein: CASSVRGGGPQPQHF. This chain links TRBV5-6 with TRBJ1-5; D perhaps matches TRBD1 (5 bases). Trimming cost V 4 bases and J 6 bases, with 17 bases left between them. CDR3 length: 15 amino acids. CDR1 SGHDT and CDR2 YYEEEE come from the germline V gene.

The chain joins TRBV29-1 to TRBJ1-2, with D possibly being TRBD1 (5 bases). V was cut by 0 bases and J by 8 bases, with 16 bases left in between. Germline V gene lookup returns CDR1 SQVTM and CDR2 ANQGSEA. The CDR3 contains 14 residues. CDR3: CSVEDQAGTGGYTF. The CDR3 coding sequence is TGCAGCGTTGAAGATCAGGCGGGGACGGGCGGCTACACCTTC.

The chain recombines TRBV19 with TRBJ2-5; 10 nucleotides align to TRBD1. The germline V gene has CDR1 LNHDA and CDR2 SQIVND (reference sequence). The CDR3 loop spans 14 amino acids. Unmatched junction bases numbered 7, after V lost 8 bases and J lost 4 bases. This CDR3 reads CASCDRGRSETQYF. In nucleotides, the CDR3 is TGTGCCAGTTGCGACAGGGGGCGTTCAGAGACCCAGTACTTC.